This T cell receptor beta chain was captured in a study of shared clonotypes between healthy human individuals. General study points: Only blood underwent sampling, and tissue repertoires likely differ.

This clone has a single count. Antigen specificity is unknown. The repertoire was sequenced with immunoSEQ multiplex PCR; TCRdb's copy has only in-frame clones and lacks some. This table holds about 2.3 million clones, 85% to 95% found once. Trimming cost V 2 bases and J 0 bases, with 28 bases left between them. Looked up from germline, CDR1 is MGHRA and CDR2 is YSYEKL. The CDR3 length is 21 residues. The rearrangement uses TRBV4-1 and TRBJ1-1; possible D gene TRBD1, 6 bases. The sequenced sample was naive CD4+ T cells from PBMCs. Documented subset: CD45RA+ positively selected. This sequence was found in a man in his late teens or twenties in good health. Some clones in this sample may be carry-over from other donors' samples. This chain's CDR3 is CASSQPYLGGQRYLLNTEAFF. The CDR3 region has the DNA TGCGCCAGCAGCCAACCATATTTGGGAGGACAGCGCTACCTCCTGAACACTGAAGCTTTCTTT.